This TCR beta chain was sequenced during a study of cytomegalovirus exposure and HLA in healthy donors (dated by TCRdb to about 2017). At the level of the whole study: According to a later analysis, one platform produced both the 110 or so validation repertoires and the 666 repertoires of the first cohort. The study aimed to test whether signatures of past pathogen exposure could be identified by cataloging public T cell receptors. The study combined high-throughput TCR immunosequencing, statistical association of individual TCRs with disease status, and machine learning to predict cytomegalovirus infection status. Besides the first cohort of approximately 710 subjects, a separate validation cohort made up of over a hundred different subjects was used. General findings and caveats noted by the study authors: In the study, 164 TCR beta chains were listed as associated with cytomegalovirus. In a later analysis, TCRs clustered in the first cohort were found to also tend to co-occur in the approximately 110 validation repertoires, with 94% of cluster scores above 0. Most TCR sequences were seen in very few donors, while some public TCRs were found in many individuals. In vitro tests confirmed that a few of the cytomegalovirus-associated TCR beta chains recognize cytomegalovirus antigens. The classifier was reported to diagnose cytomegalovirus status with high specificity and sensitivity in both the original and validation cohorts. All 120 or so repertoires were used to score co-occurrence in the validation cohort in a later analysis, because that analysis had no HLA typing for the cohort. It was suggested by the authors that the approach could potentially be generalized to other disease states and immunological phenotypes.

The method was the immunoSEQ multiplex PCR assay. On the study's bioinformatics: A statistical classification framework was built for diagnosing cytomegalovirus status from the catalog of TCR beta chain sequences. Here the immuneACCESS table is served through TCRdb, limited to in-frame sequences with V and J called. Missing clones are a known gap in these copies; in checked studies unresolved V genes cover under half, and the rest lacks a known reason. V and J calls and clone size are given by that table; D and trimming were obtained from the DNA. Recorded for this sample are fewer than 250,000 clones; 85% to 90% of them occurred a single time. The ten top clones hold 2.6% of the sample. Donors formed part of the validation cohort, which comprised 120 subjects and was distinct from the first cohort of 666 subjects. There are 17 amino acids in the CDR3, from cysteine to phenylalanine inclusive. The read is trimmed to its CDR3 DNA, 51 bases read in frame from base 1. Trimmed from V: 2 bases; trimmed from J: 0 bases; junction bases lacking a gene match: 6. CDR1 and CDR2, per the germline V gene, are SQVTM and ANQGSEA.

For this clone: There is no known antigen for this receptor. No base quality values were provided; no much bigger clone lies one nucleotide off.

The origin of this receptor is a young man in good health and CMV-seronegative. The rearranged segments are TRBV29-1 and TRBJ2-6, and TRBD1 aligns with 8 junction nucleotides. The sample consisted of PBMCs. In nucleotide form, the sequence is TGCAGCGTTGAATGGGACAGGCCCTTCTCTGGGGCCAACGTCCTGACTTTC. This sequence encodes CSVEWDRPFSGANVLTF.